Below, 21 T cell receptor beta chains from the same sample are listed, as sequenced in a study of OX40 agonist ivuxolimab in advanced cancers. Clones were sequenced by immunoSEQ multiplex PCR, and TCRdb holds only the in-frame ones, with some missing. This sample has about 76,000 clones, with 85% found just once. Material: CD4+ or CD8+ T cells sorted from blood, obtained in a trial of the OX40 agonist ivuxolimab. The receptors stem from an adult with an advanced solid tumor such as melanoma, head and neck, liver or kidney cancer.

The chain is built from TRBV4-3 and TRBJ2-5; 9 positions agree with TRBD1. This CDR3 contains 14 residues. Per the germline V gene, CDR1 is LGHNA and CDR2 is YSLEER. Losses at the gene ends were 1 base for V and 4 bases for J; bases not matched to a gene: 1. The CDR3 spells CASSQGGQGETQYF. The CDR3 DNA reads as TGCGCCAGCAGCCAAGGGGGACAGGGAGAGACCCAGTACTTC.

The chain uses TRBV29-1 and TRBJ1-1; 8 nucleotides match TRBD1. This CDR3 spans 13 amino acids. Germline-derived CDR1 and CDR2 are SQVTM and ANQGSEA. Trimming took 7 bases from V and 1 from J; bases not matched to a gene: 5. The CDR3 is CSARQGRNTEAFF. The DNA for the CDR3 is TGCAGCGCCCGACAGGGGAGGAACACTGAAGCTTTCTTT. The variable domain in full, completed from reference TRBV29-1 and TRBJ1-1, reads SAVISQKPSRDICQRGTSLTIQCQVDSQVTMMFWYRQQPGQSLTLIATANQGSEATYESGFVIDKFPISRPNLTFSTLTVSNMSPEDSSIYLCSARQGRNTEAFFGQGTRLTVV.

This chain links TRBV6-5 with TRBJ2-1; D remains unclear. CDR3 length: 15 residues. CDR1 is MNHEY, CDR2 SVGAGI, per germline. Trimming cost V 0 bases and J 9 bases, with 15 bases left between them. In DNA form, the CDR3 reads TGTGCCAGCAGTTACTCGCGCTCCTACGGGCGTGAGCAGTTCTTC. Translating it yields CASSYSRSYGREQFF.

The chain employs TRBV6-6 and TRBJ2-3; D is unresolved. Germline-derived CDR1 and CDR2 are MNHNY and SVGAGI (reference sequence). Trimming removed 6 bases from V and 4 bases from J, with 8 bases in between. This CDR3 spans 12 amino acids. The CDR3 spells CASSPESDTQYF. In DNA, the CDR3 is TGTGCCAGCAGCCCGGAGTCAGATACGCAGTATTTT.

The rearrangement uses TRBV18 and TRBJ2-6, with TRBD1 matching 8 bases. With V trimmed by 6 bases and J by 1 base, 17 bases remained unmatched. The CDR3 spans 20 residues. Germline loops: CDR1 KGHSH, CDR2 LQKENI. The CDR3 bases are TGTGCCAGCTCTCTTCGGACAGGGATAAATGAAGATTCTGGGGCCAACGTCCTGACTTTC. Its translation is CASSLRTGINEDSGANVLTF.

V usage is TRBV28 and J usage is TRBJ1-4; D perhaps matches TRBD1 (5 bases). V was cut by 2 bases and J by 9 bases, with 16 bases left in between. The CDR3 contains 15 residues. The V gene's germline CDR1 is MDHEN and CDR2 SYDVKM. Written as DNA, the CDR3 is TGTGCCAGCAGTTTAAAGGCAGGGTATCTACAAAAACTGTTTTTT. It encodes CASSLKAGYLQKLFF.

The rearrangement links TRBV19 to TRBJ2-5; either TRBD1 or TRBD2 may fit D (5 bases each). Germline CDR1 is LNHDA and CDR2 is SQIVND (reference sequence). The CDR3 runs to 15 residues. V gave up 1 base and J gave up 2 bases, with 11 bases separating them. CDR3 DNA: TGTGCCAGTAGTATAGCGGGGCGCAGGCAAGAGACCCAGTACTTC. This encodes CASSIAGRRQETQYF.

CDR3 loop: CASSLSGHPTEAFF. In DNA, the CDR3 is TGCGCCAGCAGTTTAAGTGGGCATCCCACTGAAGCTTTCTTT. V is TRBV5-1 and J is TRBJ1-1; D unresolved. The CDR3 totals 14 residues. Trimming removed 5 bases from V and 4 bases from J, with 15 bases in between. Germline V gene lookup returns CDR1 SGHRS and CDR2 YFSETQ.

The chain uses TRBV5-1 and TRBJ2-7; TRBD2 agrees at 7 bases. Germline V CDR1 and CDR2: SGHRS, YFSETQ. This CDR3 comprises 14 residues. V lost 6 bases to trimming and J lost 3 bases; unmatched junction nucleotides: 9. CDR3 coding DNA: TGCGCCAGCACCATGGGGGGGATTGGCTACGAGCAGTACTTC. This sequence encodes CASTMGGIGYEQYF.

The CDR3 DNA sequence: TGTGCCAGTAACTCGGGACAGGGGAGCGTCGGGGGGGCCGGGGAGCTGTTTTTT. This sequence encodes CASNSGQGSVGGAGELFF. V is TRBV19 and J is TRBJ2-2, with 10 bases lining up with TRBD1. The CDR3 runs to 18 residues. The germline CDR1 and CDR2 sequences are LNHDA and SQIVND (reference sequence). The V segment lost 7 bases and the J segment 6 bases; nucleotides outside the gene matches: 17.

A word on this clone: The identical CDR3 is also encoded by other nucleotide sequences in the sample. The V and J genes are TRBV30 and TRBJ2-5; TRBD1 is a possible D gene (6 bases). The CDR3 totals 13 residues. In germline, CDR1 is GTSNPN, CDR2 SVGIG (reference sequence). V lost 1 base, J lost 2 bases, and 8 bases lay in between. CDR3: CAWSGGLQETQYF. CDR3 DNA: TGTGCCTGGAGTGGGGGGCTTCAAGAGACCCAGTACTTC.

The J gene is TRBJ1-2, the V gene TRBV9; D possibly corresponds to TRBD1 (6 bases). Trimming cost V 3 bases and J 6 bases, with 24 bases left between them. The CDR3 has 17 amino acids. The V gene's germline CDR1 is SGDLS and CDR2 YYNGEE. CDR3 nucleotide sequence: TGTGCCAGCAGCGCCACCCTAGGGGGGGGCGAGGAACATGGCTACACCTTC. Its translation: CASSATLGGGEEHGYTF.

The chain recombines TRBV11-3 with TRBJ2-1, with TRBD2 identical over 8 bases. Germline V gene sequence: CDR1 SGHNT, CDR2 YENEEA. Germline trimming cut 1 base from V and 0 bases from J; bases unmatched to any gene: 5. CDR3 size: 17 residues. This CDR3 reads CASSLGGLDSSYNEQFF. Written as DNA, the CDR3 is TGTGCCAGCAGCTTAGGGGGACTAGATAGCTCCTACAATGAGCAGTTCTTC.

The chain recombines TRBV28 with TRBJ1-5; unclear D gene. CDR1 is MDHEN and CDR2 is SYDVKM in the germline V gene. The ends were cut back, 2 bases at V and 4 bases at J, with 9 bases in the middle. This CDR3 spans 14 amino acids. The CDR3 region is CASSLVSANQPQHF. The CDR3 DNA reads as TGTGCCAGCAGTTTAGTGTCAGCTAATCAGCCCCAGCATTTT.

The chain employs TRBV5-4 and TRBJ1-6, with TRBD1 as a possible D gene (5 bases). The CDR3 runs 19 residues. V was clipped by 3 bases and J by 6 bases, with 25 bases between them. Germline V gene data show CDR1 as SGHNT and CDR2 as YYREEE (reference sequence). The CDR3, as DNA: TGTGCCAGCAGCTCGATAAAAACGGGACCCAGGATTGCTAATTCACCCCTCCACTTT. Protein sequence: CASSSIKTGPRIANSPLHF. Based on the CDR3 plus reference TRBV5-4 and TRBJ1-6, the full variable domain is ETGVTQSPTHLIKTRGQQVTLRCSSQSGHNTVSWYQQALGQGPQFIFQYYREEENGRGNFPPRFSGLQFPNYSSELNVNALELDDSALYLCASSSIKTGPRIANSPLHFGNGTRLTVT.

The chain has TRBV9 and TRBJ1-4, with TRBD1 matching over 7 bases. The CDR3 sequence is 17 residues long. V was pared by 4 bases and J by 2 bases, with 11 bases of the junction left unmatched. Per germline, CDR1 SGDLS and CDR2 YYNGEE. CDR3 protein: CASSPSLGGSTNEKLFF. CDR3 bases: TGTGCCAGCAGCCCCTCCCTAGGGGGCAGTACTAATGAAAAACTGTTTTTT. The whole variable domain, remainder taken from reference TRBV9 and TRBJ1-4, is DSGVTQTPKHLITATGQRVTLRCSPRSGDLSVYWYQQSLDQGLQFLIQYYNGEERAKGNILERFSAQQFPDLHSELNLSSLELGDSALYFCASSPSLGGSTNEKLFFGSGTQLSVL.

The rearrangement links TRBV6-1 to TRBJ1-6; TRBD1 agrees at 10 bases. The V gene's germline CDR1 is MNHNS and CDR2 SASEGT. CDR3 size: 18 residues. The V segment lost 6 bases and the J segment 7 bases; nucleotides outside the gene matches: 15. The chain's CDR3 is CASSENAGTGVYNSPLHF. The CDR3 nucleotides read TGTGCCAGCAGCGAAAACGCCGGGACAGGGGTCTACAATTCACCCCTCCACTTT.

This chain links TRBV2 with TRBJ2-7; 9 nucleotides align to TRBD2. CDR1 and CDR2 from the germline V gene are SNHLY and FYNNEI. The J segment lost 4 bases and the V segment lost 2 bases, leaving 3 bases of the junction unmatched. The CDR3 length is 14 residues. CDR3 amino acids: CASSEHSGSYEQYF. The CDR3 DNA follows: TGTGCCAGCAGTGAACATAGCGGGAGTTACGAGCAGTACTTC.

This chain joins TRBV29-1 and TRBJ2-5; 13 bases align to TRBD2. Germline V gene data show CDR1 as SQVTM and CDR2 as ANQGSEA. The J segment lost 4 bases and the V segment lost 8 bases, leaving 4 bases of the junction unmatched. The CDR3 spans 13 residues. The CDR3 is CSFGLAGAETQYF. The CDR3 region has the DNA TGCAGCTTTGGACTAGCGGGAGCAGAGACCCAGTACTTC. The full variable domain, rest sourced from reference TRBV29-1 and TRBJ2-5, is SAVISQKPSRDICQRGTSLTIQCQVDSQVTMMFWYRQQPGQSLTLIATANQGSEATYESGFVIDKFPISRPNLTFSTLTVSNMSPEDSSIYLCSFGLAGAETQYFGPGTRLLVL.

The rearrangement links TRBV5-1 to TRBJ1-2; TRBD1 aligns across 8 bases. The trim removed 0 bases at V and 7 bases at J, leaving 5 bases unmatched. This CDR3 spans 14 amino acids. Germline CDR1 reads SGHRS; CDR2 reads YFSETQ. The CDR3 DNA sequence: TGCGCCAGCAGCTTGGACGACAGGGGATTTGGCTACACCTTC. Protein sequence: CASSLDDRGFGYTF.

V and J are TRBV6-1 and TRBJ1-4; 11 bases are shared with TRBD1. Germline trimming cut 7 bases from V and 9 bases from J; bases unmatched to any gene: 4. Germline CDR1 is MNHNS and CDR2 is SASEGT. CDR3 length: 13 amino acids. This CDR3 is CASKGTGGQKLFF. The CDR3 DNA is TGTGCCAGCAAAGGGACAGGGGGGCAAAAACTGTTTTTT.